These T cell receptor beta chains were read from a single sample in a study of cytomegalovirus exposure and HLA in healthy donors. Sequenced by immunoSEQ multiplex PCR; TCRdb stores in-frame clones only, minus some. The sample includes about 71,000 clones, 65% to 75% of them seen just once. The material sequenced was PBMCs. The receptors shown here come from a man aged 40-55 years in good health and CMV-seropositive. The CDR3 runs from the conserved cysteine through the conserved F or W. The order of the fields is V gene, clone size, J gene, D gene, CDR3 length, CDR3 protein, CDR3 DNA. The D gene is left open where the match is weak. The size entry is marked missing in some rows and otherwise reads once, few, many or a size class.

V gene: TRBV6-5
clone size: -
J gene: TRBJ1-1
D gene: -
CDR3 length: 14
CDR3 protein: CASMVGTANTEAFF
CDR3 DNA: TGTGCCAGCATGGTTGGCACAGCAAACACTGAAGCTTTCTTT

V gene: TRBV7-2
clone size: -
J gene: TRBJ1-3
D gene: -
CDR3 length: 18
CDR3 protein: CASSYHRDSPNSGNTIYF
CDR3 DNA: TGTGCCAGCAGCTATCATAGAGATTCCCCAAACTCTGGAAACACCATATATTTT

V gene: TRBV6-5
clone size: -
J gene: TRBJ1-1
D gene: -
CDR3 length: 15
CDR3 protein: CASSTPTGIPREAFF
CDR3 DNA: TGTGCCAGCAGTACCCCGACAGGTATCCCTCGCGAAGCTTTCTTT

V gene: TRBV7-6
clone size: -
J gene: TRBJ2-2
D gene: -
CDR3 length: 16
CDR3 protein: CASSLASILNTGELFF
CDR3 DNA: TGTGCCAGCAGCTTAGCGTCCATACTGAACACCGGGGAGCTGTTTTTT

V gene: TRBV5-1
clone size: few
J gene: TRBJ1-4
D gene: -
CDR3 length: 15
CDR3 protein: CASSLARGSDEKLFF
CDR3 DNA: TGCGCCAGCAGCTTGGCCCGGGGATCCGATGAAAAACTGTTTTTT

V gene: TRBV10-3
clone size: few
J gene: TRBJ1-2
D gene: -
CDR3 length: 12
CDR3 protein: CAISDQGYGYTF
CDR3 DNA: TGTGCCATCAGCGACCAGGGGTACGGCTACACCTTC

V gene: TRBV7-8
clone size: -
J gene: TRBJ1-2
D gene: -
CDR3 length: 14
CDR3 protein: CASSIAQGVPGYTF
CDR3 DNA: TGTGCCAGCAGCATCGCCCAGGGTGTTCCTGGCTACACCTTC

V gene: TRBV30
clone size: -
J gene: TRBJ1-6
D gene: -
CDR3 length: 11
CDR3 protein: CAWSLYSPLHF
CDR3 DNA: TGTGCCTGGAGTCTTTATTCACCCCTCCACTTT

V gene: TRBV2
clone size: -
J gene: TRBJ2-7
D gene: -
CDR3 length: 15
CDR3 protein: CASERRAGSAYEQYF
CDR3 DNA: TGTGCCAGCGAACGCCGAGCGGGTAGCGCCTACGAGCAGTACTTC

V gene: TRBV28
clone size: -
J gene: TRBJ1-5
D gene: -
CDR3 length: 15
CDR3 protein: CASNSQGYSNQPQHF
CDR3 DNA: TGTGCCAGCAACTCGCAGGGCTATAGCAATCAGCCCCAGCATTTT

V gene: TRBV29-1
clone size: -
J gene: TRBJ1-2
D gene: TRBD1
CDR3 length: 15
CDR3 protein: CSVDPSSGTAHGYTF
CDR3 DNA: TGCAGCGTTGATCCTTCATCCGGGACAGCTCATGGCTACACCTTC

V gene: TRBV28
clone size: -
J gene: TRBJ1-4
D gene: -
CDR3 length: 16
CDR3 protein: CASSLFGALRSEKLFF
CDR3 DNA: TGTGCCAGCAGTCTCTTTGGAGCCCTGAGGTCGGAAAAACTGTTTTTT

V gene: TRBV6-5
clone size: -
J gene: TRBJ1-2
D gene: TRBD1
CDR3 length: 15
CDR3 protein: CASSALTGGNYGYTF
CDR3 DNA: TGTGCCAGCAGTGCCCTGACAGGGGGAAACTATGGCTACACCTTC

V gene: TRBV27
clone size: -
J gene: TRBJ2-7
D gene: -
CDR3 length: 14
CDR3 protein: CASSLRGTSYEQYF
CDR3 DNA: TGTGCCAGCAGTTTAAGGGGCACCTCCTACGAGCAGTACTTC

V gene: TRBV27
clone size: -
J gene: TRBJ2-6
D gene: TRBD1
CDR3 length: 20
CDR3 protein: CASSLFGAATGAIGANVLTF
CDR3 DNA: TGTGCCAGCAGTTTATTCGGAGCCGCCACAGGGGCGATAGGGGCCAACGTCCTGACTTTC

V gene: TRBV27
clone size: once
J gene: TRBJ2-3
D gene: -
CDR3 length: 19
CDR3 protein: CASSSKDPRTTPLSFTQYF
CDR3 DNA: TGTGCCAGCAGCTCCAAGGATCCTCGGACTACCCCGCTTTCCTTTACGCAGTATTTT

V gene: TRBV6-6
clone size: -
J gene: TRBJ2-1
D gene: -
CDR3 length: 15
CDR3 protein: CASSVTGTGVSEQFF
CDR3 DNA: TGTGCCAGCAGTGTAACCGGGACGGGAGTGAGTGAGCAGTTCTTC

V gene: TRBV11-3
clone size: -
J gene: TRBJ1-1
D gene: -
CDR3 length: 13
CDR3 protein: CASSLLENTEAFF
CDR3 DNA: TGTGCCAGCAGCTTACTAGAGAACACTGAAGCTTTCTTT

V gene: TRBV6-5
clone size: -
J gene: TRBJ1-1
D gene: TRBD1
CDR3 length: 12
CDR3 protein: CASSTGGTEAFF
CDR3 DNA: TGTGCCAGCAGTACAGGGGGCACTGAAGCTTTCTTT

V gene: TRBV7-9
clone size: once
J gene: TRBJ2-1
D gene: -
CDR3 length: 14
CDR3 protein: CASSGGLAVNEQFF
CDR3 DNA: TGTGCCAGCAGCGGAGGGCTAGCCGTCAATGAGCAGTTCTTC

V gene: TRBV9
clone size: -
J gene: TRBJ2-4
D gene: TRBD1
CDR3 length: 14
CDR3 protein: CASSGLTGENIQYF
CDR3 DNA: TGTGCCAGCAGCGGTCTAACAGGGGAAAACATTCAGTACTTC

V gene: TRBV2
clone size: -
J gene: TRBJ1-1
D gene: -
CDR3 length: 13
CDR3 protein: CATLEGGKTEAFF
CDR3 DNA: TGTGCCACTCTAGAGGGAGGGAAAACTGAAGCTTTCTTT

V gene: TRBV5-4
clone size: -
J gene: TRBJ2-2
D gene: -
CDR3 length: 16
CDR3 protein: CASSPWRAANTGELFF
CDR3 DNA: TGTGCCAGCAGCCCCTGGCGAGCGGCGAACACCGGGGAGCTGTTTTTT

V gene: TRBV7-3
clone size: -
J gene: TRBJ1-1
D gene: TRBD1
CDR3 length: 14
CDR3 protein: CASSPLAGGTEAFF
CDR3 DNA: TGTGCCAGCAGCCCCTTGGCAGGGGGCACTGAAGCTTTCTTT

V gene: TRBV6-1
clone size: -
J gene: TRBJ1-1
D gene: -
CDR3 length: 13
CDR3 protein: CATGETGVTEAFF
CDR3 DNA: TGTGCTACCGGAGAGACAGGAGTCACTGAAGCTTTCTTT

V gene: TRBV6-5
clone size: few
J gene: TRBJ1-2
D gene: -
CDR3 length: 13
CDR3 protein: CASSSAGGGGYTF
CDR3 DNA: TGTGCCAGCTCCTCGGCCGGGGGTGGCGGCTACACCTTC

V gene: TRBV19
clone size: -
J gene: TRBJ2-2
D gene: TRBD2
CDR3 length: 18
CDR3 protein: CASSTYPTSGRLPGELFF
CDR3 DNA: TGTGCCAGTAGTACCTACCCCACTAGCGGGAGATTGCCCGGGGAGCTGTTTTTT

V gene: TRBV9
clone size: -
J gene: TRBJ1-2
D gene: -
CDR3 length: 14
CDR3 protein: CASSDRGGFYGYTF
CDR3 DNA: TGTGCCAGCAGCGATCGCGGGGGTTTCTATGGCTACACCTTC

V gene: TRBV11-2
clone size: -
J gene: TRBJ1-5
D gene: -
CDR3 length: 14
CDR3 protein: CASSFGQTNQPQHF
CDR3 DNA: TGTGCCAGCAGCTTCGGACAGACCAATCAGCCCCAGCATTTT

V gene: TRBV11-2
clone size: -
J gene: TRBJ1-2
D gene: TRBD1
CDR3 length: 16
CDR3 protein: CASSLGGQGARYGYTF
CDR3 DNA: TGTGCCAGCAGCTTAGGCGGACAGGGGGCGCGGTATGGCTACACCTTC

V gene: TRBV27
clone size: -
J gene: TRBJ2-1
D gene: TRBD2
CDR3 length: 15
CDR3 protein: CASSLGTSGYNEQFF
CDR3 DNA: TGTGCCAGCAGTTTAGGGACTAGCGGATACAATGAGCAGTTCTTC

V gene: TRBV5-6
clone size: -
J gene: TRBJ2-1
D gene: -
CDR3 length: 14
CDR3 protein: CASHPPSSYNEQFF
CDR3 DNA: TGTGCCAGCCACCCACCGAGCTCCTACAATGAGCAGTTCTTC